This T cell receptor beta chain was recovered during a study of T-cell memory formation after mild COVID-19. For the study at large: Across donors, TCR clusters were largely donor specific.

Each CDR3 protein is one row after TCRdb ran MiXCR on the 5' RACE reads. The sample gives about 350,000 distinct CDR3 sequences, around 28% of which show up once; roughly 13% is in the top ten. CDR3 size: 12 residues. V lost 8 bases, J lost 2 bases, and 10 bases lay in between. In the case of this clonotype: Its antigen remains unidentified.

Study observations and caveats: In pre-infection memory, a portion of responding clones appeared, which suggested that cross-reactive memory joined. In second-wave clones peaking day 37, SARS-CoV-2 specificity remained unconfirmed.

The J gene is TRBJ2-7, the V gene TRBV12-3 or TRBV12-4; D not resolved. Sequencing was performed on PBMCs or a T cell subset sorted from them (not recorded which). This TCR was sampled from an adult woman who had mild COVID-19 (a few samples of this study predate the infection). Cell type and time point are not known. Written as DNA, the CDR3 is TGTGCCAGCCAGGCAGGCCCCTACGAGCAGTACTTC. It yields the protein CASQAGPYEQYF.